These 23 T cell receptor beta chains share one sample of origin, sequenced in a study of human T cells and chemical hapten exposure. TCRdb ran MiXCR on the RACE reads and lists one entry per CDR3 protein. Of roughly 80,000 distinct CDR3 sequences listed, about 10% are singletons. Noted time point: patch test 1, 2 weeks after DPC sensitization. Treatment denoted: therapeutic diphenylcyclopropenone sensitization with weekly scalp DPC. The sample was whole blood, taken in connection with sensitization to the hapten diphenylcyclopropenone (DPC). These receptors originate from a woman in her 50s with alopecia areata. Some clones in this sample may be carry-over from other donors' samples.

This clonotype came up a few times. The genes are TRBV28 and TRBJ2-1, with 7 bases lining up with TRBD2. V was pared by 2 bases and J by 6 bases, with 16 bases of the junction left unmatched. CDR1 MDHEN and CDR2 SYDVKM come from the germline V gene. CDR3 length: 18 residues. Here the CDR3 DNA reads TGTGCCAGCAGTTTAGGACTTCTCCCCGCGGCTAGCGGCAATGAGCAGTTCTTC. Residues: CASSLGLLPAASGNEQFF.

This clonotype was detected many times. The chain carries TRBV11-2 and TRBJ2-1, with D uncertain. The CDR3 consists of 14 residues. CDR1 and CDR2 from the germline V gene are SGHAT and FQNNGV. The V end was cut by 0 bases, the J end by 7 bases, with 10 bases between. CDR3 sequence (DNA): TGTGCCAGCAGCTTAGAGCCTCAGGCTAATGAGCAGTTCTTC. Translating it yields CASSLEPQANEQFF. Full variable domain (remainder filled in from reference TRBV11-2 and TRBJ2-1): EAGVAQSPRYKIIEKRQSVAFWCNPISGHATLYWYQQILGQGPKLLIQFQNNGVVDDSQLPKDRFSAERLKGVDSTLKIQPAKLEDSAVYLCASSLEPQANEQFFGPGTRLTVL.

A few counts support this clonotype. The rearrangement joins TRBV20-1 to TRBJ2-1; D might be TRBD1 (5 bases). CDR1 and CDR2 (germline): DFQATT, SNEGSKA (reference sequence). The CDR3 runs 14 residues. Trimming removed 2 bases from V and 5 bases from J, with 13 bases in between. This CDR3 is CSARIQQVNNEQFF. Here the CDR3 DNA reads TGCAGTGCTAGAATACAACAGGTGAACAATGAGCAGTTCTTC.

This clonotype came up many times. This chain connects TRBV7-2 to TRBJ2-2, with 8 nucleotides matching TRBD1. Unmatched junction bases numbered 5, after V lost 4 bases and J lost 7 bases. Germline assignment: CDR1 SGHTA and CDR2 FQGNSA. The CDR3 sequence is 14 residues long. Here the CDR3 DNA reads TGTGCCAGCAGCTCCCGGACAGGGAACGGGGAGCTGTTTTTT. It codes for CASSSRTGNGELFF.

In its sample, this clonotype was seen a few times. The chain combines TRBV7-9 with TRBJ2-1; perhaps TRBD1 as D (6 bases). Germline V gene sequence: CDR1 SEHNR, CDR2 FQNEAQ (reference sequence). Between the trimmed V and J ends, which lost 4 bases and 7 bases, there was a span of 17 bases. This CDR3 has 15 residues. The DNA for the CDR3 is TGTGCCAGCAGCTCGAAACAGGGTACCGGTAATGAGCAGTTCTTC. This codes for CASSSKQGTGNEQFF.

This clonotype was seen many times. The chain couples TRBV6-2 or TRBV6-3 to TRBJ2-1; D unresolved. Germline CDR1 reads MNHEY; CDR2 reads SVGEGT. The CDR3 covers 18 residues. The V end lost 0 bases, the J end lost 4 bases, and 19 bases lay between the germline ends. The CDR3 loop reads CASSYSLPGSSLYNEQFF. Written as DNA, the CDR3 is TGTGCCAGCAGTTACTCTTTACCGGGCTCCTCCCTATACAATGAGCAGTTCTTC.

This clonotype was observed a few times. The chain recombines TRBV12-3 or TRBV12-4 with TRBJ1-5; D is ambiguous. With 4 bases removed from V and 2 bases from J, the gap between germline ends came to 6 bases. The CDR3 length is 13 residues. DNA of the CDR3: TGTGCCAGCAGTTCGACGGGCAATCAGCCCCAGCATTTT. It codes for CASSSTGNQPQHF.

This clonotype was observed many times. This chain joins TRBV14 and TRBJ2-7, with 11 bases matching TRBD2. The germline CDR1 and CDR2 sequences are SGHDN and FVKESK. V gave up 2 bases and J gave up 7 bases; unmatched junction bases: 19. The CDR3 runs to 19 residues. Written as DNA, the CDR3 is TGTGCCAGCAGCCAAATTTCCAAGACTAGCGGGACGGTCTTTGGAGAGCAGTACTTC. It yields the protein CASSQISKTSGTVFGEQYF.

This clonotype was detected many times. The CDR3 reads CSAGGQGRFLGYTF. CDR3 in DNA: TGCAGTGCTGGGGGACAGGGCAGGTTTTTAGGCTACACCTTC. This chain uses TRBV20-1 with TRBJ1-2, with 9 nucleotides matching TRBD1. The germline gives CDR1 DFQATT, CDR2 SNEGSKA (reference sequence). The V segment lost 5 bases and the J segment 8 bases; nucleotides outside the gene matches: 12. The CDR3 is made up of 14 amino acids.

A few counts support this clonotype. The CDR3 here is CASSSGQNNEKLFF. Here the CDR3 DNA reads TGTGCCAGCAGCTCGGGACAGAATAATGAAAAACTGTTTTTT. The chain employs TRBV5-8 and TRBJ1-4, with 7 positions matching TRBD1. V lost 3 bases, J lost 4 bases, and 3 bases stayed unmatched. Germline values: CDR1 SGHTS, CDR2 YDEGEE. The CDR3 loop spans 14 amino acids.

This clonotype has just a few counts. J is TRBJ2-1 and V is TRBV6-6; D gene uncertain. Germline values: CDR1 MNHNY, CDR2 SVGAGI (reference sequence). With 5 bases removed from V and 7 bases from J, the gap between germline ends came to 12 bases. This CDR3 is 13 amino acids long. The CDR3 sequence is CASSVNGGNEQFF. In nucleotides, the CDR3 is TGTGCCAGCAGTGTAAATGGTGGGAATGAGCAGTTCTTC.

The genes are TRBV9 and TRBJ2-6; either TRBD1 or TRBD2 may supply D (5 bases each). The V gene's germline CDR1 is SGDLS and CDR2 YYNGEE. The CDR3 totals 15 residues. V was clipped by 4 bases and J by 4 bases, with 12 bases between them. The CDR3 is CASSSGTGGANVLTF. The CDR3 region has the DNA TGTGCCAGCAGCTCCGGGACCGGCGGGGCCAACGTCCTGACTTTC.

This clonotype occurred a few times. CDR3 DNA sequence: TGTGCCAGCAGGAGAGGACAGATGATGAACACTGAAGCTTTCTTT. Its protein product is CASRRGQMMNTEAFF. V usage is TRBV6-2 or TRBV6-3 and J usage is TRBJ1-1; weak D call: TRBD1 (6 bases). Germline CDR1 is MNHEY and CDR2 is SVGEGT. V was trimmed by 6 bases and J by 0 bases, leaving 14 bases between them. The CDR3 is made up of 15 amino acids.

This clonotype has just a few counts. The chain is built from TRBV6-1 and TRBJ1-4; 7 positions match TRBD1. Germline V gene data show CDR1 as MNHNS and CDR2 as SASEGT. J was trimmed by 4 bases and V by 5 bases; bases with no gene match: 7. This CDR3 is 15 amino acids long. CDR3 sequence: CASSRAGQNNEKLFF. DNA of the CDR3: TGTGCCAGCAGTCGCGCGGGACAGAATAATGAAAAACTGTTTTTT.

This clonotype has only a few counts. This may stem from a read error, because a much larger clone lies one nucleotide away. The chain is built from TRBV28 and TRBJ2-7; 10 nucleotides align to TRBD2. CDR1 is MDHEN and CDR2 is SYDVKM in the germline V gene. This CDR3 region has 13 residues. Losses at the gene ends were 7 bases for V and 2 bases for J; bases not matched to a gene: 2. The CDR3 DNA follows: TGTGCCAGCAAAACTAGCGGGACCTACGAGCAGTACTTC. Translation: CASKTSGTYEQYF.

The chain has TRBV6-5 and TRBJ1-5; D is uncertain. The CDR3 has 14 amino acids. Germline lookup yields CDR1 MNHEY and CDR2 SVGAGI. The V end was cut by 2 bases, the J end by 3 bases, with 8 bases between. CDR3 amino acids: CASSYRGANQPQHF. The DNA for the CDR3 is TGTGCCAGCAGTTACCGGGGAGCCAATCAGCCCCAGCATTTT.

This clonotype was observed at least ten times. The V call is TRBV9, the J call TRBJ2-3; a possible D gene is TRBD1 (6 bases). Germline CDR1 reads SGDLS; CDR2 reads YYNGEE. This CDR3 comprises 16 residues. Trimming stripped 4 bases from V and 4 bases from J, with 19 bases between. In nucleotides, the CDR3 is TGTGCCAGCAGCCCGCGGACAGAAAGGGTCTCAGATACGCAGTATTTT. Residues: CASSPRTERVSDTQYF.

The rearrangement joins TRBV5-1 to TRBJ2-7; D might be TRBD1 (5 bases). The CDR3 has 14 amino acids. The V gene lost 1 base and the J gene lost 3 bases, with 11 bases spanning the gap. Germline-derived CDR1 and CDR2 are SGHRS and YFSETQ. The CDR3 DNA reads TGCGCCAGCAGCTTGATTCAGGGTCACTACGAGCAGTACTTC. This codes for CASSLIQGHYEQYF. The full variable domain, in which reference TRBV5-1 and TRBJ2-7 provide the parts outside the CDR3, is KAGVTQTPRYLIKTRGQQVTLSCSPISGHRSVSWYQQTPGQGLQFLFEYFSETQRNKGNFPGRFSGRQFSNSRSEMNVSTLELGDSALYLCASSLIQGHYEQYFGPGTRLTVT.

As for this clonotype: One junction end does not reproduce the germline sequence, and a read error may be involved. V and J are TRBV7-2 and TRBJ2-4; 16 positions match TRBD2. CDR1 and CDR2 from the germline V gene are SGHTA and FQGNSA. The CDR3 loop spans 16 amino acids. CDR3 sequence reads: CASSYNPGTSGGVWNF. The CDR3 DNA follows: TGTGCCAGCAGCTATAACCCCGGGACTAGCGGGGGGGTATGGAACTTC. Based on the CDR3 plus reference TRBV7-2 and TRBJ2-4, the full variable domain is GAGVSQSPSNKVTEKGKDVELRCDPISGHTALYWYRQSLGQGLEFLIYFQGNSAPDKSGLPSDRFSAERTGGSVSTLTIQRTQQEDSAVYLCASSYNPGTSGGVWNFGAGTRLSVL.

V gene TRBV12-3 or TRBV12-4 combines with J gene TRBJ1-1; the D gene is possibly TRBD1 (6 bases). This CDR3 has 14 residues. V was cut by 3 bases and J by 0 bases, with 8 bases left in between. Written as DNA, the CDR3 is TGTGCCAGCAGTTTGCGACAGGTGAACACTGAAGCTTTCTTT. This codes for CASSLRQVNTEAFF.

This clonotype came up a few times. The chain recombines TRBV20-1 with TRBJ1-1, with D uncertain. CDR1 and CDR2 (germline): DFQATT, SNEGSKA (reference sequence). This CDR3 region has 12 residues. Trimming took off 7 bases at V and 0 bases at J, with 9 bases between the two ends. The CDR3 spells CSVGGMNTEAFF. The CDR3 nucleotides are TGCAGTGTCGGAGGGATGAACACTGAAGCTTTCTTT.

This clonotype was detected ten times or more. The chain is built from TRBV27 and TRBJ1-5, with D hard to call. There are 15 residues in the CDR3. The V and J ends lost 7 bases and 2 bases respectively, with 15 bases between them. Germline-derived CDR1 and CDR2 are MNHEY and SMNVEV (reference sequence). CDR3 nucleotides: TGTGCCAGCAAGTCGGGAGGGAGGGGCAATCAGCCCCAGCATTTT. Encoded protein: CASKSGGRGNQPQHF.

The table lists this clonotype with a few counts. CDR3 sequence: CASSMLSGTTFYNEQFF. In DNA form, the CDR3 reads TGTGCCAGTAGTATGTTAAGCGGGACTACCTTCTACAATGAGCAGTTCTTC. This rearrangement joins TRBV19 to TRBJ2-1; 7 nucleotides agree with TRBD2. Germline V CDR1 and CDR2: LNHDA, SQIVND (reference sequence). This CDR3 contains 17 residues. Unmatched junction bases numbered 11, after V lost 3 bases and J lost 3 bases.